The 24 T cell receptor beta chains listed next were all sequenced from one sample in a study of shared clonotypes between healthy human individuals. The assay was immunoSEQ multiplex PCR, and TCRdb's table has in-frame clones only and misses some. Among approximately 2.4 million clones listed, 90% to 96% were seen once. Sample: naive CD4+ T cells sorted from blood. Specified subset: CD45RA+ positively selected. These receptors all stem from a man between 18 and 35 years old in good health.

The rearrangement uses TRBV4-3 and TRBJ2-7, with TRBD2 matching over 10 bases. The CDR3 length is 15 residues. The trim removed 4 bases at V and 6 bases at J, leaving 9 bases unmatched. CDR1 and CDR2 from the germline V gene are LGHNA and YSLEER. The CDR3 DNA follows: TGCGCCAGCAGCCCAGCGGGGGGGCTAGCGGGCGAGCAGTACTTC. It yields the protein CASSPAGGLAGEQYF.

The chain joins TRBV9 to TRBJ2-1, with D tentatively TRBD2 (6 bases). The CDR3 has 15 amino acids. Trimming took 0 bases from V and 5 from J, leaving 12 bases between them. Germline V gene lookup returns CDR1 SGDLS and CDR2 YYNGEE. The CDR3 protein is CASSVVGLGNNEQFF. The CDR3 nucleotides read TGTGCCAGCAGCGTAGTGGGACTGGGCAACAATGAGCAGTTCTTC.

The chain combines TRBV25-1 with TRBJ1-6; 8 positions match TRBD1. This CDR3 has 15 amino acids. V gave up 6 bases and J gave up 6 bases; unmatched junction bases: 7. Germline V gives CDR1 MGHDK, CDR2 SYGVNS. The CDR3 DNA reads TGTGCCAGCAGACAGACAGGGGATGGTAATTCACCCCTCCACTTT. This translates into CASRQTGDGNSPLHF.

This sequence joins TRBV10-1 and TRBJ2-7, with 7 bases matching TRBD1. The CDR3 totals 15 residues. Germline V gene sequence: CDR1 WNHNN, CDR2 SYGVQD (reference sequence). V dropped 3 bases and J dropped 2; count of bases not matched to a gene: 7. The CDR3 bases are TGCGCCAGCAGTGATGCCGGGACAGTGCCCTACGAGCAGTACTTC. Translating gives CASSDAGTVPYEQYF.

J is TRBJ2-6 and V is TRBV2; the D is unclear. V lost 1 base to trimming and J lost 2 bases, with 9 bases between them. CDR3 length: 16 amino acids. Germline CDR1 and CDR2: SNHLY and FYNNEI. The CDR3 loop is CASSEVGVPGANVLTF. The DNA of the CDR3 is TGTGCCAGCAGTGAAGTGGGCGTCCCTGGGGCCAACGTCCTGACTTTC.

The chain joins TRBV7-9 to TRBJ2-3; D gene unclear. CDR3 length equals 14 residues. Trimming removed 7 bases from V and 5 bases from J, with 16 bases in between. From germline, CDR1 is SEHNR and CDR2 FQNEAQ (reference sequence). The CDR3 DNA reads TGTGCCAGCACCTACCACCTAGAGGTAGATACGCAGTATTTT. It specifies CASTYHLEVDTQYF.

The chain recombines TRBV7-9 with TRBJ2-3; no definite D call. With 2 bases removed from V and 2 bases from J, the gap between germline ends came to 14 bases. Germline-derived CDR1 and CDR2 are SEHNR and FQNEAQ (reference sequence). The CDR3 has 16 residues. The CDR3 here is CASSLHVVGFTDTQYF. The CDR3 DNA reads TGTGCCAGCAGCTTACATGTGGTGGGGTTCACAGATACGCAGTATTTT.

This clone has only one observation. In the same sample, other DNA sequences code for this CDR3. The gene calls are TRBV7-9 and TRBJ2-3; TRBD1 agrees at 7 bases. This CDR3 is 15 amino acids long. Looked up from germline, CDR1 is SEHNR and CDR2 is FQNEAQ (reference sequence). V was pared by 1 base and J by 2 bases, with 3 bases of the junction left unmatched. CDR3 in amino acids: CASSLGDRDTDTQYF. The CDR3 DNA sequence: TGTGCCAGCAGCTTAGGGGACAGAGACACAGATACGCAGTATTTT.

Concerning this clone: Other nucleotide sequences in the sample specify the same CDR3. The J gene is TRBJ1-2, the V gene TRBV11-2; no reliable D call. Germline CDR1 and CDR2: SGHAT and FQNNGV. The CDR3 length is 12 residues. V dropped 0 bases and J dropped 5 bases, with 4 bases sitting between them. The CDR3 sequence: CASSLEGYGYTF. CDR3 DNA sequence: TGTGCCAGCAGCTTAGAAGGGTATGGCTACACCTTC.

The chain has TRBV7-9 and TRBJ2-5; D is perhaps TRBD2 (5 bases). Between the trimmed V and J ends, which lost 3 bases and 5 bases, there was a span of 16 bases. Germline CDR1 SEHNR, CDR2 FQNEAQ (reference sequence). This CDR3 region has 15 residues. CDR3 amino acids: CASSFWARETETQYF. The CDR3 nucleotides read TGTGCCAGCAGCTTCTGGGCGAGGGAAACGGAGACCCAGTACTTC. Supplemented by reference TRBV7-9 and TRBJ2-5, the full variable domain reads DTGVSQNPRHKITKRGQNVTFRCDPISEHNRLYWYRQTLGQGPEFLTYFQNEAQLEKSRLLSDRFSAERPKGSFSTLEIQRTEQGDSAMYLCASSFWARETETQYFGPGTRLLVL.

The chain couples TRBV30 to TRBJ2-5; maybe TRBD1 (6 bases). V gave up 3 bases and J gave up 9 bases, with 11 bases separating them. This CDR3 is 11 amino acids long. From germline, CDR1 is GTSNPN and CDR2 SVGIG (reference sequence). The CDR3 DNA follows: TGTGCCTGGAGATCAGGGGCGGCCCAGTACTTC. Protein sequence: CAWRSGAAQYF. The variable domain in full, with the rest retrieved from reference TRBV30 and TRBJ2-5, is SQTIHQWPATLVQPVGSPLSLECTVEGTSNPNLYWYRQAAGRGLQLLFYSVGIGQISSEVPQNLSASRPQDRQFILSSKKLLLSDSGFYLCAWRSGAAQYFGPGTRLLVL.

The V call is TRBV7-9, the J call TRBJ2-2; 8 positions match TRBD1. Germline loops: CDR1 SEHNR, CDR2 FQNEAQ (reference sequence). The CDR3 is made up of 17 amino acids. V was clipped by 5 bases and J by 1 base; unmatched bases: 9. In DNA form, the CDR3 reads TGTGCCAGCAGCCGTACAGGGACAGGCTGGAACACCGGGGAGCTGTTTTTT. Protein product: CASSRTGTGWNTGELFF.

The chain uses TRBV18 and TRBJ2-1; TRBD2 is a possible D gene (7 bases). CDR3 length equals 15 residues. Trimming left V 0 bases short and J 3 bases short, with 9 bases between. Germline loops: CDR1 KGHSH, CDR2 LQKENI. CDR3 sequence (DNA): TGTGCCAGCTCACCACCGGGAGGGGGCTACAATGAGCAGTTCTTC. Its translation is CASSPPGGGYNEQFF.

This clone has only one observation. The chain uses TRBV5-6 and TRBJ1-1; 9 nucleotides agree with TRBD1. Germline CDR1 reads SGHDT; CDR2 reads YYEEEE. This CDR3 region has 15 residues. After removal of 1 base from V and 3 bases from J, the junction contained 4 bases not matched to a gene. The CDR3: CASSLPGTGYTEAFF. CDR3 DNA: TGTGCCAGCAGCTTGCCCGGGACAGGGTACACTGAAGCTTTCTTT.

The chain recombines TRBV30 with TRBJ2-7; no reliable D call. CDR1 is GTSNPN, CDR2 SVGIG, per germline (reference sequence). CDR3 length: 14 amino acids. The V and J ends lost 5 bases and 6 bases respectively, with 20 bases between them. The CDR3 spells CAWAGRRAGGEQYF. The DNA for the CDR3 is TGTGCCTGGGCCGGAAGAAGGGCCGGTGGCGAGCAGTACTTC. The full variable domain, its missing parts supplied by reference TRBV30 and TRBJ2-7, is SQTIHQWPATLVQPVGSPLSLECTVEGTSNPNLYWYRQAAGRGLQLLFYSVGIGQISSEVPQNLSASRPQDRQFILSSKKLLLSDSGFYLCAWAGRRAGGEQYFGPGTRLTVT.

The chain links TRBV7-9 to TRBJ2-5, with 9 bases that match TRBD1. Germline V CDR1 and CDR2: SEHNR, FQNEAQ (reference sequence). The CDR3 is 15 residues long. V was clipped by 1 base and J by 3 bases; unmatched bases: 3. The CDR3 sequence is CASSLGDREKETQYF. CDR3 DNA sequence: TGTGCCAGCAGCTTAGGGGACAGGGAGAAAGAGACCCAGTACTTC. Full variable domain (outside the CDR3, taken from reference TRBV7-9 and TRBJ2-5): DTGVSQNPRHKITKRGQNVTFRCDPISEHNRLYWYRQTLGQGPEFLTYFQNEAQLEKSRLLSDRFSAERPKGSFSTLEIQRTEQGDSAMYLCASSLGDREKETQYFGPGTRLLVL.

The chain employs TRBV11-2 and TRBJ1-2, with D tentatively TRBD1 (5 bases). The CDR3 has 14 residues. Trimming shortened V by 5 bases and J by 4 bases, and 14 bases separated the two germline ends. Germline V gene sequence: CDR1 SGHAT, CDR2 FQNNGV. The CDR3 nucleotides read TGTGCCAGCAGCCAGGGTCCTGGAGGCTATGGCTACACCTTC. This encodes CASSQGPGGYGYTF.

The J gene is TRBJ2-5, the V gene TRBV5-4; weak D call: TRBD2 (5 bases). CDR1 and CDR2 (germline): SGHNT, YYREEE (reference sequence). V was clipped by 5 bases and J by 3 bases, with 14 bases between them. The length of the CDR3 is 14 residues. CDR3 amino acids: CASRGDLVKETQYF. The CDR3 coding sequence is TGTGCCAGCAGGGGAGATCTAGTCAAAGAGACCCAGTACTTC.

The chain uses TRBV6-5 and TRBJ1-2, with D uncertain. CDR3 length equals 13 residues. The V and J ends lost 6 bases and 3 bases respectively, with 11 bases between them. Germline assignment: CDR1 MNHEY and CDR2 SVGAGI. CDR3 loop: CASSPLGDYGYTF. The CDR3 nucleotides are TGTGCCAGCAGCCCCCTGGGTGACTATGGCTACACCTTC.

The J gene is TRBJ1-1, the V gene TRBV9; weak D call: TRBD1 (5 bases). V was cut by 3 bases and J by 6 bases, with 9 bases left in between. The length of the CDR3 is 12 residues. CDR1 is SGDLS and CDR2 is YYNGEE in the germline V gene. DNA of the CDR3: TGTGCCAGCAGCGCCTTGACAGCTGAAGCTTTCTTT. Its protein product is CASSALTAEAFF.

V usage is TRBV2 and J usage is TRBJ1-3, with 7 nucleotides matching TRBD1. From germline, CDR1 is SNHLY and CDR2 FYNNEI. This CDR3 region has 16 residues. V was clipped by 4 bases and J by 0 bases; unmatched bases: 6. CDR3 sequence reads: CASSVDRSNSGNTIYF. The DNA for the CDR3 is TGTGCCAGCAGTGTGGACAGGTCTAACTCTGGAAACACCATATATTTT.

This chain uses TRBV7-9 with TRBJ1-5, with 8 bases lining up with TRBD1. The CDR3 extends over 13 amino acids. Per the germline V gene, CDR1 is SEHNR and CDR2 is FQNEAQ (reference sequence). After removal of 5 bases from V and 6 bases from J, the junction contained 3 bases not matched to a gene. In DNA form, the CDR3 reads TGTGCCAGCAGCAAACAGGGGGGTCAGCCCCAGCATTTT. As protein: CASSKQGGQPQHF.

With regard to this clone: Other DNA variants within this sample encode the same CDR3. The rearrangement uses TRBV18 and TRBJ2-6; D is undetermined. Germline V gene data show CDR1 as KGHSH and CDR2 as LQKENI. The V end was cut by 3 bases, the J end by 0 bases, with 3 bases between. The CDR3 length is 14 residues. In nucleotides, the CDR3 is TGTGCCAGCTCACCGAACTCTGGGGCCAACGTCCTGACTTTC. Amino acids: CASSPNSGANVLTF.

This chain joins TRBV10-3 and TRBJ2-7, with a weak D call TRBD1 (6 bases). The CDR3 is 13 amino acids. Germline V gives CDR1 ENHRY, CDR2 SYGVKD. Trimming removed 11 bases from V and 2 bases from J, with 16 bases in between. CDR3 DNA sequence: TGTGCCGCCGGACAGCAATCAACCTACGAGCAGTACTTC. It translates to CAAGQQSTYEQYF.